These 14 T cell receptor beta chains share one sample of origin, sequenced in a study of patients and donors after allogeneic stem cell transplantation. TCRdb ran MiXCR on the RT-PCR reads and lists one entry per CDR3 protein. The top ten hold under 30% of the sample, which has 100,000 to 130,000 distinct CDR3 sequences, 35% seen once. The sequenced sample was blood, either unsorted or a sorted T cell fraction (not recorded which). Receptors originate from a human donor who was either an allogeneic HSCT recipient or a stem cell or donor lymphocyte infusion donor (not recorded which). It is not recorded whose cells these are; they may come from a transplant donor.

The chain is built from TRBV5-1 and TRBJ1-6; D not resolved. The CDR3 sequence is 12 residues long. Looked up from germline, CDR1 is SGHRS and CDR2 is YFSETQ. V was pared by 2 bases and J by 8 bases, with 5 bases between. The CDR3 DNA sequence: TGCGCCAGCAGCTTCGGGGATTCACCCCTCCACTTT. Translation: CASSFGDSPLHF.

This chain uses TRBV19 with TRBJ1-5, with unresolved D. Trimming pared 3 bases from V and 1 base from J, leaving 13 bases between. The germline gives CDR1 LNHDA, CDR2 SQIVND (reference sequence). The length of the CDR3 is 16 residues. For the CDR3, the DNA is TGTGCCAGTAGTATTTTACAGACCCAAAGCAATCAGCCCCAGCATTTT. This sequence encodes CASSILQTQSNQPQHF.

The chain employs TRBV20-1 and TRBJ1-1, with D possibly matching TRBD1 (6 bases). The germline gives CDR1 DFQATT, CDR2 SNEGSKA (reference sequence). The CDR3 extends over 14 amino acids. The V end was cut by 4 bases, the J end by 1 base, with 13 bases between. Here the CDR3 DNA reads TGCAGTGCTACCTTACAGGGTAAGAACACTGAAGCTTTCTTT. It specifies CSATLQGKNTEAFF.

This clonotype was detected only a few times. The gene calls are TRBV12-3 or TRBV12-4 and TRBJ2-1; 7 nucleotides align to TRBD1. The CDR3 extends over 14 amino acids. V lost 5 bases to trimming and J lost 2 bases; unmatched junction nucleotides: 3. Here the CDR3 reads CASSRGPPYNEQFF. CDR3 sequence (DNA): TGTGCCAGCAGTAGGGGGCCTCCCTACAATGAGCAGTTCTTC.

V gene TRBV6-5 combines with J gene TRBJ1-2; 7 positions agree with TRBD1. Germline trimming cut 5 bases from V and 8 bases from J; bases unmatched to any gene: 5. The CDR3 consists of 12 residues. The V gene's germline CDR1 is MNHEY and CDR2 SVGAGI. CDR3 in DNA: TGTGCCAGCAGTAACGACAGGGTAGGCTACACCTTC. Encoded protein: CASSNDRVGYTF.

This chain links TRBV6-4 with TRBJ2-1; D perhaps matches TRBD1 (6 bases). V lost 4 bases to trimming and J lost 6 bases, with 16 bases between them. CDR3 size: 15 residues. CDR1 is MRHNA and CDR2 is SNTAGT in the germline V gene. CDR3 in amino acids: CASSAGVTLCNEQFF. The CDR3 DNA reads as TGTGCCAGCAGTGCAGGGGTGACCCTCTGCAATGAGCAGTTCTTC.

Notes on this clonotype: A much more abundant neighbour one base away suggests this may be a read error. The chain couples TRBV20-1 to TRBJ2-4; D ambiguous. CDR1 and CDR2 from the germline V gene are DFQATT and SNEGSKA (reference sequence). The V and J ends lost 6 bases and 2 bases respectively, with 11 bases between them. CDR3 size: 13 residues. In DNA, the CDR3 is TGCAGTGCCCCGACTCTAACCAAAAACATTCAGTACTTC. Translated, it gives CSAPTLTKNIQYF.

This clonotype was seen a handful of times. The CDR3 is CSAGTSKRNEQYF. The CDR3 DNA reads as TGCAGTGCCGGGACTAGCAAGAGAAACGAGCAGTACTTC. The chain is built from TRBV20-1 and TRBJ2-7; the match to TRBD2 covers 9 bases. This CDR3 has 13 amino acids. CDR1 is DFQATT and CDR2 is SNEGSKA in the germline V gene (reference sequence). J gave up 5 bases and V 6 bases, and 8 bases lay outside the gene matches.

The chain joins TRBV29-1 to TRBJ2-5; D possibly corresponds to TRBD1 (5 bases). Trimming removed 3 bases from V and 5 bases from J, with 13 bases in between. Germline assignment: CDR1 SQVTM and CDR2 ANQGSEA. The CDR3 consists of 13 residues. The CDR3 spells CSVDGAGLETQYF. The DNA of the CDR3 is TGCAGCGTTGATGGGGCAGGGCTGGAGACCCAGTACTTC.

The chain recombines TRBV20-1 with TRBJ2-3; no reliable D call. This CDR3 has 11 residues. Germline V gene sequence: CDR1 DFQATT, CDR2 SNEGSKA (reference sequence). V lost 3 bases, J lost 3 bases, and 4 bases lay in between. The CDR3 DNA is TGCAGTGCTAGGGGGACAGATACGCAGTATTTT. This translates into CSARGTDTQYF.

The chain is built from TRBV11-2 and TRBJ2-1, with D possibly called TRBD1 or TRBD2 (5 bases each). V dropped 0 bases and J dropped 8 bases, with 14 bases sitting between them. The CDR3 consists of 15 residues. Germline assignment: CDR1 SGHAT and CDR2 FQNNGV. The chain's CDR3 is CASSLDRGGPHEQFF. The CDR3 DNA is TGTGCCAGCAGCTTAGATCGGGGCGGGCCGCATGAGCAGTTCTTC. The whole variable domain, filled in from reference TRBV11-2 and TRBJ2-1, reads EAGVAQSPRYKIIEKRQSVAFWCNPISGHATLYWYQQILGQGPKLLIQFQNNGVVDDSQLPKDRFSAERLKGVDSTLKIQPAKLEDSAVYLCASSLDRGGPHEQFFGPGTRLTVL.

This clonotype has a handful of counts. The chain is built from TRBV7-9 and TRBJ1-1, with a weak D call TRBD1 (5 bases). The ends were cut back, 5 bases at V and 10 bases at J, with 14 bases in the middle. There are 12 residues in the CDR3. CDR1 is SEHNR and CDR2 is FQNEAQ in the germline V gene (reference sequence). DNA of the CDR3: TGTGCCAGCAGCCTCTTACAGGAGGGAGCTTTCTTT. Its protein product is CASSLLQEGAFF.

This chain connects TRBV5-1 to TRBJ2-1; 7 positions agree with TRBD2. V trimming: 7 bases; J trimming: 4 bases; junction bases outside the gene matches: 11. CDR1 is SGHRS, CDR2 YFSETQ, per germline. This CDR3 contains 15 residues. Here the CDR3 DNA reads TGCGCCAGCTCACTACCTAGCGGCCCTTACAATGAGCAGTTCTTC. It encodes CASSLPSGPYNEQFF.

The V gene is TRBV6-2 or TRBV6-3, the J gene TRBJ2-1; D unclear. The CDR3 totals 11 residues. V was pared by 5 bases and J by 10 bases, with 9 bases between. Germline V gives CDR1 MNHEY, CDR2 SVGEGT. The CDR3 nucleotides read TGTGCCAGCAGTAACAGTGGCGAGCAGTTCTTC. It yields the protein CASSNSGEQFF.